This T cell receptor (beta chain) was sequenced in a study of cytotoxic CD8 clonotypes in ibrutinib-treated CLL. For the study at large: Over 10 relapsed/refractory, some 15 treatment-naive; under 18 IGHV unmutated. General study findings and limits: On treatment, the uncommon public clonotypes contracted or remained stable.

This CDR3 is 15 amino acids long. Germline loops: CDR1 MNHNY, CDR2 SVGAGI (reference sequence). V gave up 2 bases and J gave up 6 bases; unmatched junction bases: 7. Produced via immunoSEQ multiplex PCR; TCRdb's table is partial and in-frame only. This table holds around 300,000 clones, roughly 79% found once. Of note for this clone: Antigen unknown.

The J gene is TRBJ1-5, the V gene TRBV6-6, with 7 bases aligning to TRBD1. Sequencing used PBMCs, obtained before ibrutinib treatment. The sequence came from a human donor with chronic lymphocytic leukemia. CDR3 in DNA: TGTGCCAGCAGTTACGAACAGGGGTCGGGTCAGCCCCAGCATTTT. This sequence encodes CASSYEQGSGQPQHF.